These 7 T cell receptor beta chains share one sample of origin, sequenced in a study of control samples from healthy donors and cancer patients. Only in-frame clones appear in the TCRdb table, and some are missing; sequencing was by immunoSEQ multiplex PCR. This table holds 50,000 to 55,000 clones, about 92% found once. The sequenced material came from PBMCs. The receptors stem from a man aged 35-49 years with colorectal cancer.

This chain connects TRBV10-1 to TRBJ2-7; TRBD2 aligns across 7 bases. The V and J ends lost 0 bases and 3 bases, in that order; junction bases with no gene match: 5. The CDR3 consists of 15 residues. CDR1 and CDR2 from the germline V gene are WNHNN and SYGVQD (reference sequence). The chain's CDR3 is CASSESLAAGYEQYF. As DNA, the CDR3 is TGCGCCAGCAGTGAGTCGCTAGCGGCCGGCTACGAGCAGTACTTC.

The gene calls are TRBV4-2 and TRBJ1-6, with a possible D match to TRBD1 (6 bases). The CDR3 is made up of 19 amino acids. CDR1 LGHNA and CDR2 YNFKEQ come from the germline V gene. V lost 3 bases and J lost 0, with 18 bases in between. The chain's CDR3 is CASSQPLGDTSSYNSPLHF. The CDR3 DNA is TGTGCCAGCAGCCAGCCCCTTGGGGACACGAGCTCCTATAATTCACCCCTCCACTTT.

This clone came up once. The rearrangement links TRBV5-1 to TRBJ2-1, with unresolved D. CDR1 is SGHRS and CDR2 is YFSETQ in the germline V gene. V was clipped by 0 bases and J by 7 bases, with 14 bases between them. CDR3 size: 15 residues. CDR3 DNA sequence: TGCGCCAGCAGCTTGGAGGACGCCTCTGGGAATGAGCAGTTCTTC. It codes for CASSLEDASGNEQFF.

This clone was detected once. This sequence joins TRBV12-5 and TRBJ2-1, with TRBD2 matching 8 bases. Per germline, CDR1 LGHNT and CDR2 FRNRAP. The junction had 27 bases not matched to a gene; V was cut back by 3 bases and J by 2 bases. CDR3 length: 23 amino acids. The DNA of the CDR3 is TGTGCTAGTGGTTTTAGCTCTCTAGGGCTAGCGGGCGGTTTATTTCGTCCCTACAATGAGCAGTTCTTC. Its protein is CASGFSSLGLAGGLFRPYNEQFF.

This chain connects TRBV7-9 to TRBJ1-1, with D perhaps TRBD1 (6 bases). The V gene lost 2 bases and the J gene lost 2 bases, with 12 bases spanning the gap. The CDR3 runs 15 residues. CDR1 is SEHNR, CDR2 FQNEAQ, per germline (reference sequence). The CDR3 coding sequence is TGTGCCAGCAGCTTATTAGGGGGATTTAACACTGAAGCTTTCTTT. Translation: CASSLLGGFNTEAFF.

V and J are TRBV2 and TRBJ2-5; 15 bases are a match to TRBD2. The CDR3 is made up of 15 amino acids. The V gene end was trimmed by 5 bases and the J gene end by 5 bases; junction bases not matched to a gene: 3. Germline loops: CDR1 SNHLY, CDR2 FYNNEI. The CDR3 reads CASSRTSGRGETQYF. The CDR3 nucleotides are TGTGCCAGCAGTCGGACTAGCGGGAGGGGTGAGACCCAGTACTTC.

This chain connects TRBV7-8 to TRBJ2-5; D perhaps matches TRBD2 (6 bases). Deletions cut 2 bases from V and 5 bases from J, with 21 bases between. The germline V gene has CDR1 SGHVS and CDR2 FQNEAQ. The CDR3 length is 17 residues. The CDR3 spells CASSLLYAGTEGETQYF. In nucleotides, the CDR3 is TGTGCCAGCAGCTTATTGTATGCCGGGACTGAAGGGGAGACCCAGTACTTC. The full variable domain, completed using reference TRBV7-8 and TRBJ2-5, is GAGVSQSPRYKVAKRGQDVALRCDPISGHVSLFWYQQALGQGPEFLTYFQNEAQLDKSGLPSDRFFAERPEGSVSTLKIQRTQQEDSAVYLCASSLLYAGTEGETQYFGPGTRLLVL.